This is a list of T cell receptor beta chains from one sample in a study of T cell changes during pregnancy in multiple sclerosis. TCRdb keeps only in-frame clones here, not all; method: immunoSEQ multiplex PCR. Among about 44,000 clones listed, 80% to 90% were seen once. The starting material was CD4+ T cells from peripheral blood mononuclear cells, obtained after pregnancy. Receptor source: a female donor with multiple sclerosis, enrolled in a pregnancy study. Both conserved end residues are part of each CDR3. The D gene is left open where the match is weak. For some rows the clone size is stated as once, few or many, or as a class when expanded; others skip it.

D gene	clone size	J gene	V gene	CDR3 protein	CDR3 DNA
.	.	TRBJ1-3	TRBV29-1	CSVGQGNTIYF	TGCAGCGTCGGACAGGGAAACACCATATATTTT
TRBD1	.	TRBJ2-7	TRBV27	CASSTIGQGLREQYF	TGTGCCAGCTCTACGATAGGACAGGGGTTGCGCGAGCAGTACTTC
TRBD1	.	TRBJ1-3	TRBV4-3	CASSQDHQGAYGNTIYF	TGCGCCAGCAGCCAAGATCATCAGGGGGCGTATGGAAACACCATATATTTT
TRBD2	.	TRBJ2-7	TRBV6-1	CASSEVVLAGGYEQYF	TGTGCCAGCAGTGAAGTCGTTCTAGCGGGAGGATACGAGCAGTACTTC
.	.	TRBJ2-5	TRBV30	CAWSVGGQETQYF	TGTGCCTGGAGTGTTGGAGGACAAGAGACCCAGTACTTC
.	once	TRBJ1-1	TRBV6-6	CASSYSPGLNTEAFF	TGTGCCAGCAGTTACTCCCCAGGGCTGAACACTGAAGCTTTCTTT
.	few	TRBJ2-1	TRBV25-1	CASSEWRGSYNEQFF	TGTGCCAGCAGTGAATGGAGAGGCTCCTACAATGAGCAGTTCTTC
TRBD2	.	TRBJ2-5	TRBV5-3	CARSFIYGGRGTNLETQYF	TGTGCCAGAAGCTTTATCTACGGCGGGAGAGGTACGAATTTAGAGACCCAGTACTTC
.	few	TRBJ1-5	TRBV4-1	CASSQDGGDHQPQHF	TGCGCCAGCAGCCAAGATGGCGGGGACCATCAGCCCCAGCATTTT
.	.	TRBJ1-4	TRBV5-1	CASSLEGQAGEKLFF	TGCGCCAGCAGCTTGGAAGGGCAGGCGGGAGAAAAACTGTTTTTT
.	.	TRBJ1-1	TRBV6-1	CASSRMRDGYTEAFF	TGTGCCAGCAGTCGTATGCGGGACGGTTACACTGAAGCTTTCTTT
.	.	TRBJ1-2	TRBV18	CASSPQADSNYGYTF	TGTGCCAGCTCACCACAGGCAGACAGTAACTATGGCTACACCTTC
TRBD2	.	TRBJ2-5	TRBV14	CASSPTTSGSETQYF	TGTGCCAGCAGCCCGACCACTAGCGGGAGTGAGACCCAGTACTTC
TRBD2	.	TRBJ2-7	TRBV6-1	CASNGGGRANEQYF	TGTGCCAGCAATGGAGGCGGGAGGGCTAACGAGCAGTACTTC
.	few	TRBJ1-1	TRBV7-2	CASSLRTWSEAFF	TGTGCCAGCAGCTTAAGGACATGGTCTGAAGCTTTCTTT
TRBD1	.	TRBJ2-4	TRBV5-8	CASNLFGQGKNIQYF	TGTGCCAGCAATTTATTTGGACAGGGCAAAAACATTCAGTACTTC
.	.	TRBJ2-2	TRBV4-3	CASSQESNTGELLF	TGCGCCAGCAGCCAAGAATCTAACACCGGGGAGCTGCTTTTT
TRBD1	.	TRBJ2-7	TRBV28	CASHSTPGTGDSYEQYF	TGTGCCAGCCATTCCACACCCGGGACAGGGGACTCCTACGAGCAGTACTTC